These T cell receptor beta chains were read from a single sample in a study of cytomegalovirus exposure and HLA in healthy donors. TCRdb keeps only in-frame clones here, not all; method: immunoSEQ multiplex PCR. The profile shows about 89,000 clones, around 74% of them singletons. The sample taken for sequencing was PBMCs. The source is a man in his thirties or forties in good health and CMV-seropositive. CDR3s include the opening cysteine and the closing phenylalanine or tryptophan. Fields, in order: J gene, V gene, D gene, CDR3 length, clone size, CDR3 DNA, CDR3 protein. D genes are given only for firm matches. A clone size is listed for some rows: how often the clone was seen (once, few, many), or a class if it is expanded.

TRBJ2-7,TRBV27,TRBD2,15,-,TGTGCCAGCAGTTTATTTGGGGGACTAGCCCACGAGCAGTACTTC,CASSLFGGLAHEQYF
TRBJ2-7,TRBV4-3,-,15,-,TGCGCCAGCAGCCTGGGCAGGGGTCATACCTACGAGCAGTACTTC,CASSLGRGHTYEQYF
TRBJ1-4,TRBV7-9,-,14,-,TGTGCCAGCAGCTTAGGAGGGGCCGGGAGAAAACTGTTTTTT,CASSLGGAGRKLFF
TRBJ2-1,TRBV5-1,TRBD1,15,-,TGCGCCAGCAGCTTGGCCGGGACAGGAGACAATGAGCAGTTCTTC,CASSLAGTGDNEQFF
TRBJ1-4,TRBV27,-,14,-,TGTGCCAGCAGTTGGGGGCTGGGGGACGAAAAACTGTTTTTT,CASSWGLGDEKLFF
TRBJ2-1,TRBV27,TRBD2,15,-,TGTGCCAGCAGTTTATCACTAGCGGGGCTAAATGAGCAGTTCTTC,CASSLSLAGLNEQFF
TRBJ1-2,TRBV11-2,-,13,-,TGTGCCAGCAGCCTTGACAGGTCCTATGGCTACACCTTC,CASSLDRSYGYTF
TRBJ1-2,TRBV7-2,TRBD1,13,once,TGTGCCAGCAGCTTAGGGGGGACAGGGATTGTCTACTTC,CASSLGGTGIVYF
TRBJ2-7,TRBV30,TRBD2,15,-,TGTGCCTGGAGTGCCCGGGGACTAGCGGTCTACGAGCAGTACTTC,CAWSARGLAVYEQYF
TRBJ1-2,TRBV4-1,-,14,-,TGCGCCAGCAGCCAAGTATCCCAAGCCGGGTTCCACACCTTC,CASSQVSQAGFHTF
TRBJ1-1,TRBV7-9,-,14,-,TGTGCCAGCAGCTTAAACCAGATGAACACTGAAGCTTTCTTT,CASSLNQMNTEAFF
TRBJ1-6,TRBV21-1,-,16,-,TGTGCCAGCAGCGGACGATACAGGGGTTGGAATTCACCCCTCCACTTT,CASSGRYRGWNSPLHF
TRBJ2-1,TRBV5-6,TRBD1,17,-,TGTGCCAGCAGCTTGGGTGGGACAGGGAGCTCCTACAATGAGCAGTTCTTC,CASSLGGTGSSYNEQFF
TRBJ1-2,TRBV6-5,-,14,-,TGTGCCAGCAGTTACCTTGAGACATCGGGGGGCTACACCTTC,CASSYLETSGGYTF
TRBJ2-1,TRBV13,-,15,-,TGTGCCAGCAGCTTCGCCCGGACAGATTACAATGAGCAGTTCTTC,CASSFARTDYNEQFF
TRBJ1-1,TRBV6-1,TRBD1,15,once,TGTGCCAGCAGTTCGACAGGGGCGGTGAACACTGAAGCTTTCTTT,CASSSTGAVNTEAFF
TRBJ2-7,TRBV12-5,TRBD1,16,once,TGTGCTAGTGGTTACGACCTTGGACAGGATGCCTACGAGCAGTACTTC,CASGYDLGQDAYEQYF
TRBJ1-1,TRBV19,TRBD1,12,-,TGTGCCAGTAGTAATGGACAGGGTGCCGCTTTCTTT,CASSNGQGAAFF
TRBJ1-2,TRBV27,-,15,once,TGTGCCAGCAGGCCAAGCTCTGGCAGACTATTTGGCTACACCTTC,CASRPSSGRLFGYTF
TRBJ1-2,TRBV6-1,-,13,-,TGTGCCAGCAGTGAAGACAGGGTCGATGGCTACACCTTC,CASSEDRVDGYTF
TRBJ1-1,TRBV11-2,-,18,-,TGTGCTAGCAGCTTAAGTCGGAGGGGGGGCAGGGGAAACACTGAAGCTTTCTTT,CASSLSRRGGRGNTEAFF
TRBJ2-3,TRBV4-2,TRBD2,17,-,TGTGCCAGCAGCCAACTTATAGCGGGGGGTTACACAGATACGCAGTATTTT,CASSQLIAGGYTDTQYF
TRBJ2-5,TRBV9,TRBD1,14,-,TGTGCCAGCAGCCGACAGGGGGCTTCAGAGACCCAGTACTTC,CASSRQGASETQYF
TRBJ1-2,TRBV6-1,-,16,-,TGTGCCAGCAGTGAAGCCTTTTCGGTACGAAACTATGGCTACACCTTC,CASSEAFSVRNYGYTF
TRBJ2-6,TRBV9,TRBD1,17,-,TGTGCCAGCAGCGTGGGACAGGGCGAGTCTGGGGCCAACGTCCTGACTTTC,CASSVGQGESGANVLTF
TRBJ1-2,TRBV2,TRBD1,11,-,TGTGCCAGCACCGACAGGGTTGGCTACACCTTC,CASTDRVGYTF
TRBJ1-2,TRBV18,TRBD1,16,once,TGTGCCAGCTCACCAGGGTTAGAGGGGGCGAACTATGGCTACACCTTC,CASSPGLEGANYGYTF
TRBJ1-5,TRBV4-1,-,16,few,TGCGCCAGCAGCCAAGTTCGCGCGAATAGCAATCAGCCCCAGCATTTT,CASSQVRANSNQPQHF
TRBJ2-6,TRBV27,TRBD1,20,-,TGTGCCAGCAGTTCCATCTACCGGGACAGGGGAATATCTGGGGCCAACGTCCTGACTTTC,CASSSIYRDRGISGANVLTF
TRBJ1-2,TRBV7-9,-,14,-,TGTGCCAGCAGCTCAATGGACAGACCGGATGGCTACACCTTC,CASSSMDRPDGYTF
TRBJ1-5,TRBV7-9,TRBD1,15,-,TGTGCCAGCAGCCTACAGGGGGGTAGCAATCAGCCCCAGCATTTT,CASSLQGGSNQPQHF
TRBJ2-2,TRBV19,TRBD1,16,-,TGTGCCAGTAGTATGGGGCAGGGGGCAATGACCGGGGAGCTGTTTTTT,CASSMGQGAMTGELFF
TRBJ1-1,TRBV30,-,14,-,TGTGCCTGGATGGCAGGATTCCACGACACTGAAGCTTTCTTT,CAWMAGFHDTEAFF
TRBJ1-1,TRBV25-1,-,15,-,TGTGCCAGCAGTGAATTCCAGGGCAGCATCACTGAAGCTTTCTTT,CASSEFQGSITEAFF
TRBJ1-2,TRBV27,-,14,once,TGTGCCAGCAGTTATTCGGCGGGGGCCGATGGCTACACCTTC,CASSYSAGADGYTF
TRBJ1-2,TRBV6-5,-,15,-,TGTGCCAGCGCCACTGACAGATCCTCCCTTGCGGGCTACACCTTC,CASATDRSSLAGYTF
TRBJ2-3,TRBV11-2,-,13,-,TGTGCCAGCAGCATGAGCTGGACAGATACGCAGTATTTT,CASSMSWTDTQYF
TRBJ1-4,TRBV7-9,-,16,-,TGTGCCAGCAGCATCGGACAGACATCAACTAATGAAAAACTGTTTTTT,CASSIGQTSTNEKLFF
TRBJ1-1,TRBV4-1,-,14,-,TGCGCCAGCAGCCAAGAAGGGAGCGACACTGAAGCTTTCTTT,CASSQEGSDTEAFF
TRBJ1-3,TRBV6-1,-,16,-,TGTGCCAGCAGTGAAGCCAGGGGCAGCTCTGGAAACACCATATATTTT,CASSEARGSSGNTIYF
TRBJ2-3,TRBV29-1,TRBD1,16,-,TGCAGCGTTGAAAAACTTGGGACAGGGGGCACAGATACGCAGTATTTT,CSVEKLGTGGTDTQYF
TRBJ1-2,TRBV7-2,-,16,-,TGTGCCAGCAGCTCGGGGGGGGCAGGGGAGGGCTATGGCTACACCTTC,CASSSGGAGEGYGYTF